A selection of T cell receptor beta chains follows, all from one sample in a study of T cell repertoires in cytomegalovirus infection. TCRdb re-analysed the reads in MiXCR, keeping a single row per CDR3 protein. The data contain under 350,000 distinct CDR3 sequences, 9.5% of them seen just once; the ten biggest clones take up 4.3%. Sequencing used PBMCs. The source of these receptors is a human donor in good health (CMV status not recorded). Some clones in this sample may be carry-over from other donors' samples. Both conserved end residues are part of each CDR3. D genes are given only for firm matches. Clone sizes are given selectively: once, few, many, or a class where the clone is expanded.

TRBJ2-2,TRBD2,many,TRBV27,TGTGCCAGCAGCTTAACTAGCGGGAGGATAGGCGGGGAGCTGTTTTTT,CASSLTSGRIGGELFF
TRBJ2-3,-,many,TRBV7-9,TGTGCCAGCAGCTTAGGCGTAGCGGACCGCACAGATACGCAGTATTTT,CASSLGVADRTDTQYF
TRBJ2-3,-,many,TRBV12-3/TRBV12-4,TGTGCCAGCAGTTTCAGGACAGCAATCACAGATACGCAGTATTTT,CASSFRTAITDTQYF
TRBJ2-5,TRBD2,few,TRBV3-1,TGTGCCAGCAGCCAGTCGCCTAGCGGGATCTCAGAGACCCAGTACTTC,CASSQSPSGISETQYF
TRBJ2-5,-,many,TRBV29-1,TGCAGCGTTTCTAGGGGACAAGAGACCCAGTACTTC,CSVSRGQETQYF
TRBJ2-1,-,few,TRBV20-1,TGCAGTGCTAGAGATCCGACTAGATTCGAACGTCTCGATGAGCAGTTCTTC,CSARDPTRFERLDEQFF
TRBJ2-3,-,many,TRBV5-6,TGTGCCAGCAGCCCTTGGACCCTCGGGGATACGCAGTATTTT,CASSPWTLGDTQYF
TRBJ1-5,-,-,TRBV15,TGTGCCACCAGTTCAGGGTCGACTCAGCCCCAGCATTTT,CATSSGSTQPQHF
TRBJ2-1,-,many,TRBV7-2,TGTGCCAGCAGCTTCGGGGGCCTGTCCTACAATGAGCAGTTCTTC,CASSFGGLSYNEQFF
TRBJ2-4,-,once,TRBV4-3,TGCGCCAGCAGCCAAGATTGGGCGGGGGCCAAAAACATTCAGTACTTC,CASSQDWAGAKNIQYF
TRBJ1-5,-,-,TRBV7-9,TGTGCCAGCAGCTTTGGGGGTAATCGGTTCGGTGAGGGCAATCAGCCCCAGCATTTT,CASSFGGNRFGEGNQPQHF
TRBJ2-7,-,-,TRBV29-1,TGCAGCGTTCAAAGGACAGAGGGTGAGCAGTACTTC,CSVQRTEGEQYF
TRBJ1-2,-,-,TRBV4-2,TGTGCCAGCAGCCGACGGGACACCTATGGCTACACCTTC,CASSRRDTYGYTF
TRBJ2-1,-,few,TRBV19,TGTGCCAGTAGTCCCTGGAGGGGACCCGAGCAGTTCTTC,CASSPWRGPEQFF
TRBJ2-1,TRBD2,many,TRBV28,TGTGCCAGCAGTTGGACGGGCTCTAGCGGGACTTTAACCTACAATGAGCAGTTCTTC,CASSWTGSSGTLTYNEQFF
TRBJ2-1,-,few,TRBV20-1,TGCAGTGCTCCCGGACAGAACGGTGAGCAGTTCTTC,CSAPGQNGEQFF
TRBJ1-4,-,-,TRBV7-6,TGTGCCAGCAGCTTAGTGGGTGGGGAAAAACTGTTTTTT,CASSLVGGEKLFF
TRBJ2-7,TRBD1,many,TRBV12-3/TRBV12-4,TGTGCCAGCAGTTTTGGGGGATCCGGGACAGGGGTTTCCTACGAGCAGTACTTC,CASSFGGSGTGVSYEQYF
TRBJ2-5,-,few,TRBV7-9,TGTGCCACCAAAAGGACGGGTTTGGGGACCCAGTACTTC,CATKRTGLGTQYF
TRBJ2-1,TRBD2,-,TRBV24-1,TGTGCCACCAGTGACCCTAGCGGGACGACCTACAATGAGCAGTTCTTC,CATSDPSGTTYNEQFF
TRBJ2-7,-,many,TRBV10-3,TGTGCCATCAGTGAGTGGAGCACCTACGAGCAGTACTTC,CAISEWSTYEQYF
TRBJ2-1,-,many,TRBV7-2,TGTGCCAGCAGCTTAAGGTCGGTGTACAATGAGCAGTTCTTC,CASSLRSVYNEQFF
TRBJ1-1,-,many,TRBV7-3,TGTGCCAGCAGCTTAGGGTATAACACTGAAGCTTTCTTT,CASSLGYNTEAFF
TRBJ2-1,-,-,TRBV6-6,TGTGCCAGCAGTTACACAGGATATGGGAATGAGCAGTTCTTC,CASSYTGYGNEQFF
TRBJ1-1,-,many,TRBV7-2,TGTGCCAGCAGCTTCCCGGGACATGAGGACACTGAAGCTTTCTTT,CASSFPGHEDTEAFF
TRBJ1-1,-,-,TRBV12-3/TRBV12-4,TGTGCCAGCAGCTTGACCAACATGAACACTGAAGCTTTCTTT,CASSLTNMNTEAFF
TRBJ2-1,TRBD1,-,TRBV6-2/TRBV6-3,TGTGCCAGCAGCCGGGACAGATCCTACAATGAGCAGTTCTTC,CASSRDRSYNEQFF
TRBJ1-6,-,many,TRBV7-2,TGTGCCAGCAGCTTCATGAATTCACCCCTCCACTTT,CASSFMNSPLHF
TRBJ2-1,TRBD2,few,TRBV6-2/TRBV6-3,TGTGCCAGCAGTTTCTCTAGTCGGCTAGCGGGAGGGCCTAGGACGCATAATGAGCAGTTCTTC,CASSFSSRLAGGPRTHNEQFF
TRBJ1-2,TRBD1,few,TRBV7-2,TGTGCCAGCAGCTCCGGACAGGGGGCCAACTATGGCTACACCTTC,CASSSGQGANYGYTF
TRBJ2-1,-,many,TRBV11-3,TGTGCCAGCAGCCAACAGGTAAACAATGAGCAGTTCTTC,CASSQQVNNEQFF
TRBJ2-7,-,-,TRBV20-1,TGCAGTGCTAGAACCGATACGGGGTCCTACGAGCAGTACTTC,CSARTDTGSYEQYF
TRBJ2-7,TRBD2,many,TRBV7-6,TGTGCCAGCAGCTTAAACCCTCTAGCGGGAGGGTACGAGCAGTACTTC,CASSLNPLAGGYEQYF
TRBJ2-3,-,-,TRBV10-3,TGTGCCATCAGTGAGTCCTGGGAGAGCACAGATACGCAGTATTTT,CAISESWESTDTQYF
TRBJ1-2,TRBD1,-,TRBV14,TGTGCCAGCAGCCAAGATCTGGCAGGGGGCTGGTCCTATGGCTACACCTTC,CASSQDLAGGWSYGYTF